This TCR beta chain is from a study of T cells after yellow fever vaccination. Whole-study findings and limits: A small proportion of clonotypes was detected in both the CD4 and CD8 compartments. The presence of abundant clonotypes contaminating from the bulk population was possible in FACS-sorted repertoires.

Comments on this clonotype: Its antigen is unidentified.

5'RACE template switching generated TCR cDNA, adding a universal primer site and UMIs. TCRdb itself ran the 5' RACE reads through MiXCR, one entry per CDR3 protein. The data show about 320,000 distinct CDR3 sequences, around 4.5% seen once. Germline V gene data show CDR1 as SGHRS and CDR2 as YFSETQ. This CDR3 is 14 amino acids long. V lost 3 bases and J lost 4; bases outside the gene matches: 4. This sample comprised PBMCs, obtained 15 days after the yellow fever booster vaccination. The chain couples TRBV5-1 to TRBJ2-3, with TRBD2 matching 8 bases. The source of this sequence is a young man who received the YFV17D yellow fever vaccine. The CDR3 loop is CASSSGLAPDTQYF. DNA of the CDR3: TGCGCCAGCAGCTCCGGACTAGCCCCAGATACGCAGTATTTT.